Below, 23 T cell receptor beta chains from the same sample are listed, as sequenced in a study of neurological immune-mediated disorders. One entry per CDR3 protein results from TCRdb running MiXCR on the 5' RACE reads. The sample consists of some 80,000 distinct CDR3 sequences, 4.3% of them appearing once. Time point in this sample: longitudinal time-point 3. Sample: PBMCs. These receptors were obtained from a woman aged 55 to 70 with multiple sclerosis.

This clonotype was detected many times. The chain links TRBV12-3 or TRBV12-4 to TRBJ1-4, with 9 positions matching TRBD1. This CDR3 comprises 15 residues. V trimming: 6 bases; J trimming: 8 bases; junction bases outside the gene matches: 10. CDR3 in amino acids: CASSVGTGTGEKLFF. As DNA, the CDR3 is TGTGCCAGCAGCGTTGGGACAGGGACGGGAGAAAAACTGTTTTTT.

A word on this clonotype: This could be a read error, since a much larger clone is one nucleotide away. The chain couples TRBV5-1 to TRBJ2-7; D could derive from TRBD1 or TRBD2 (5 bases each). V gave up 4 bases and J gave up 2 bases, with 16 bases separating them. Germline V gives CDR1 SGHRS, CDR2 YFSETQ. There are 15 residues in the CDR3. CDR3 loop: CASSVLGAATYEQYF. In DNA, the CDR3 is TGCGCCAGCAGCGTCCTCGGGGCGGCCACCTACGAGCAGTACTTC. Full variable domain (outside the CDR3, taken from reference TRBV5-1 and TRBJ2-7): KAGVTQTPRYLIKTRGQQVTLSCSPISGHRSVSWYQQTPGQGLQFLFEYFSETQRNKGNFPGRFSGRQFSNSRSEMNVSTLELGDSALYLCASSVLGAATYEQYFGPGTRLTVT.

This clonotype was seen repeatedly, ten times or more. The chain employs TRBV7-9 and TRBJ1-1; D might be TRBD1 (6 bases). Trimming stripped 0 bases from V and 6 bases from J, with 11 bases between. The germline V gene has CDR1 SEHNR and CDR2 FQNEAQ (reference sequence). There are 14 residues in the CDR3. This CDR3 reads CASSLAQGTPEAFF. DNA of the CDR3: TGTGCCAGCAGCTTAGCACAGGGAACCCCTGAAGCTTTCTTT. The whole variable domain, remainder taken from reference TRBV7-9 and TRBJ1-1, is DTGVSQNPRHKITKRGQNVTFRCDPISEHNRLYWYRQTLGQGPEFLTYFQNEAQLEKSRLLSDRFSAERPKGSFSTLEIQRTEQGDSAMYLCASSLAQGTPEAFFGQGTRLTVV.

This rearrangement joins TRBV6-5 to TRBJ2-5, with 16 bases lining up with TRBD2. The CDR3 spans 18 residues. The germline CDR1 and CDR2 sequences are MNHEY and SVGAGI. Germline trimming cut 0 bases from V and 4 bases from J; bases unmatched to any gene: 5. The CDR3 coding sequence is TGTGCCAGCAGTTACTCTACGGGACTAGCGGGGGGGCGAGAGACCCAGTACTTC. Protein: CASSYSTGLAGGRETQYF.

This clonotype has a count of ten or more. The rearrangement uses TRBV24-1 and TRBJ1-5; 7 nucleotides agree with TRBD1. V trimming: 3 bases; J trimming: 8 bases; junction bases outside the gene matches: 3. Germline values: CDR1 KGHDR, CDR2 SFDVKD. The CDR3 extends over 13 amino acids. The CDR3 nucleotides are TGTGCCACCAGTGATGAGGGGGCAGAGCCCCAGCATTTT. Translation gives CATSDEGAEPQHF.

The table lists this clonotype with a count of one. Since a much larger clone is just one base distant, this may be a read error. The chain has TRBV5-1 and TRBJ2-1, with D possibly TRBD1 on 6 matching bases. The CDR3 sequence is 13 residues long. Germline V gene lookup returns CDR1 SGHRS and CDR2 YFSETQ. V was cut by 0 bases and J by 7 bases, with 8 bases left in between. The CDR3 DNA is TGCGCCAGCAGCTTGGCGGGGACAAATGAGCAGTTCTTC. This encodes CASSLAGTNEQFF.

This clonotype has at least ten counts. The genes are TRBV28 and TRBJ2-1; no definite D call. This CDR3 spans 13 amino acids. Germline assignment: CDR1 MDHEN and CDR2 SYDVKM. V was cut by 7 bases and J by 8 bases, with 15 bases left in between. The CDR3 coding sequence is TGTGCCAGCATTGAGCATTCGAGCGATGAGCAGTTCTTC. It translates to CASIEHSSDEQFF.

This clonotype was picked up many times. The chain recombines TRBV12-3 or TRBV12-4 with TRBJ2-2; weak D call: TRBD2 (6 bases). CDR3 length: 12 amino acids. V was shortened by 8 bases and J by 6 bases, with 10 bases between the two germline ends. The DNA of the CDR3 is TGTGCCAGCCTTCCGGGGGCCGGGGAGCTGTTTTTT. This sequence encodes CASLPGAGELFF.

In this sample, this clonotype turned up many times. The rearrangement joins TRBV5-1 to TRBJ2-1, with TRBD1 matching 9 bases. The ends lost 0 bases at V and 5 bases at J; junction bases unmatched: 3. This CDR3 has 15 amino acids. CDR1 and CDR2 (germline): SGHRS, YFSETQ. CDR3 bases: TGCGCCAGCAGCTTGGGTGGGGACAGGGACAATGAGCAGTTCTTC. Protein sequence: CASSLGGDRDNEQFF.

Ten or more counts support this clonotype. The V gene is TRBV5-1, the J gene TRBJ2-7; 8 bases are shared with TRBD1. The V and J ends lost 4 bases and 4 bases, in that order; junction bases with no gene match: 10. The V gene's germline CDR1 is SGHRS and CDR2 YFSETQ. The CDR3 length is 15 residues. CDR3 coding DNA: TGCGCCAGCAGCCGGCCGGGACAGGTCGAGTACGAGCAGTACTTC. It is translated as CASSRPGQVEYEQYF. Drawing the rest from reference TRBV5-1 and TRBJ2-7, the complete variable domain is KAGVTQTPRYLIKTRGQQVTLSCSPISGHRSVSWYQQTPGQGLQFLFEYFSETQRNKGNFPGRFSGRQFSNSRSEMNVSTLELGDSALYLCASSRPGQVEYEQYFGPGTRLTVT.

This clonotype was counted at least ten times. CDR3 nucleotides: TGTGCCAGCAGCTCGGACAGGGGGTTCCTCCAAGAAGCTTTCTTT. Amino acid sequence: CASSSDRGFLQEAFF. V usage is TRBV12-3 or TRBV12-4 and J usage is TRBJ1-1; 10 bases are a match to TRBD1. V was clipped by 6 bases and J by 8 bases; unmatched bases: 12. The CDR3 contains 15 residues.

This clonotype was recorded at least ten times. The chain carries TRBV6-6 and TRBJ2-3; no definite D call. In germline, CDR1 is MNHNY, CDR2 SVGAGI (reference sequence). Trimming shortened V by 6 bases and J by 3 bases, and 19 bases separated the two germline ends. This CDR3 contains 16 residues. The CDR3 region is CASRDPGPGTTDTQYF. For the CDR3, the DNA is TGTGCCAGCAGGGATCCGGGCCCCGGCACTACAGATACGCAGTATTTT.

This clonotype was recorded at least ten times. The chain couples TRBV5-1 to TRBJ2-3; tentatively, D is TRBD2 (6 bases). V lost 2 bases and J lost 2, with 15 bases in between. This CDR3 contains 16 residues. Germline V lookup: CDR1 SGHRS, CDR2 YFSETQ. The CDR3: CASSLPGRTNTDTQYF. The CDR3 DNA follows: TGCGCCAGCAGCTTACCGGGACGGACTAACACAGATACGCAGTATTTT.

This clonotype was seen at least ten times. At one boundary the junction diverges from the germline segment, which might be a read error. V is TRBV7-7 and J is TRBJ2-5, with D possibly TRBD1 on 5 matching bases. The CDR3 spans 14 residues. In germline, CDR1 is SSHAT, CDR2 FNYEAQ (reference sequence). The CDR3 loop is CASSLGAAQETQYF. The CDR3 nucleotides are TGTGCTAGCAGCTTAGGGGCAGCCCAAGAGACCCAGTACTTC.

The sample holds many counts of this clonotype. V usage is TRBV18 and J usage is TRBJ1-4, with D hard to call. V dropped 2 bases and J dropped 5 bases, with 9 bases sitting between them. The CDR3 is 14 residues long. The germline V gene has CDR1 KGHSH and CDR2 LQKENI. The CDR3 DNA reads as TGTGCCAGCTCACCAAGCAATACGAATGAAAAACTGTTTTTT. Translating it yields CASSPSNTNEKLFF.

This clonotype was seen ten or more times. V usage is TRBV5-1 and J usage is TRBJ1-2; D might be TRBD1 (6 bases). The CDR3 totals 13 residues. The germline V gene has CDR1 SGHRS and CDR2 YFSETQ. Trimming took off 7 bases at V and 2 bases at J, with 12 bases between the two ends. CDR3 DNA sequence: TGCGCCAGCTCTGGGGGGGCCAACTATGGCTACACCTTC. This sequence encodes CASSGGANYGYTF. The full variable domain, its missing parts supplied by reference TRBV5-1 and TRBJ1-2, is KAGVTQTPRYLIKTRGQQVTLSCSPISGHRSVSWYQQTPGQGLQFLFEYFSETQRNKGNFPGRFSGRQFSNSRSEMNVSTLELGDSALYLCASSGGANYGYTFGSGTRLTVV.

The sample holds many counts of this clonotype. The chain has TRBV20-1 and TRBJ1-5, with 8 bases that match TRBD1. The CDR3 has 17 amino acids. The V gene's germline CDR1 is DFQATT and CDR2 SNEGSKA (reference sequence). The J segment lost 0 bases and the V segment lost 4 bases, leaving 11 bases of the junction unmatched. The CDR3 spells CSAKGQGWAYSNQPQHF. The CDR3 coding sequence is TGCAGTGCTAAAGGACAGGGTTGGGCTTATAGCAATCAGCCCCAGCATTTT.

The table lists this clonotype with many counts. In DNA, the CDR3 is TGCGCCAGCAGCTCCCCCCCGGGTCTCGGGGAGCTGTTTTTT. This gives the protein CASSSPPGLGELFF. The V and J genes are TRBV5-1 and TRBJ2-2; D remains unclear. Germline CDR1 SGHRS, CDR2 YFSETQ. V was trimmed by 3 bases and J by 7 bases, leaving 13 bases between them. CDR3 length equals 14 residues.

At least ten counts were recorded for this clonotype. This sequence joins TRBV7-2 and TRBJ2-1, with a tentative D call TRBD2 (6 bases). The germline V gene has CDR1 SGHTA and CDR2 FQGNSA. This CDR3 is 14 amino acids long. V gave up 0 bases and J gave up 7 bases, with 10 bases separating them. CDR3 sequence: CASSLASGTNEQFF. The CDR3 region has the DNA TGTGCCAGCAGCTTAGCGTCAGGGACTAATGAGCAGTTCTTC. Filled out from reference TRBV7-2 and TRBJ2-1, the complete variable domain reads GAGVSQSPSNKVTEKGKDVELRCDPISGHTALYWYRQSLGQGLEFLIYFQGNSAPDKSGLPSDRFSAERTGGSVSTLTIQRTQQEDSAVYLCASSLASGTNEQFFGPGTRLTVL.

This clonotype came up many times. The J gene is TRBJ1-2, the V gene TRBV27, with 7 bases fitting TRBD1. Germline CDR1 MNHEY, CDR2 SMNVEV (reference sequence). This CDR3 is built from 14 residues. V gave up 4 bases and J gave up 6 bases; unmatched junction bases: 8. DNA of the CDR3: TGTGCCAGCAGTTCCCGACAGGGCTGGGATGGCTACACCTTC. It translates to CASSSRQGWDGYTF.

This clonotype was counted at least ten times. This chain uses TRBV27 with TRBJ1-1, with 7 nucleotides matching TRBD1. This CDR3 is 14 amino acids long. Germline values: CDR1 MNHEY, CDR2 SMNVEV (reference sequence). The V gene end was trimmed by 10 bases and the J gene end by 0 bases; junction bases not matched to a gene: 8. DNA for the CDR3: TGTGCCACCAGGGGGGGCGGGTTGAACACTGAAGCTTTCTTT. Translating gives CATRGGGLNTEAFF.

This clonotype has ten or more counts. The V gene is TRBV2, the J gene TRBJ2-2; the D is unclear. V shed 7 bases and J shed 2 bases, with 8 bases lying between them. This CDR3 comprises 13 residues. Germline V CDR1 and CDR2: SNHLY, FYNNEI. The chain's CDR3 is CASTRINTGELFF. DNA of the CDR3: TGTGCCAGCACGCGGATAAACACCGGGGAGCTGTTTTTT.

This clonotype was detected many times. The chain recombines TRBV27 with TRBJ1-2; D remains unclear. This CDR3 comprises 12 residues. The V and J ends lost 6 bases and 4 bases respectively, with 9 bases between them. Germline loops: CDR1 MNHEY, CDR2 SMNVEV (reference sequence). The CDR3 nucleotides read TGTGCCAGCAGGCGGGGATTCTATGGCTACACCTTC. This gives the protein CASRRGFYGYTF.